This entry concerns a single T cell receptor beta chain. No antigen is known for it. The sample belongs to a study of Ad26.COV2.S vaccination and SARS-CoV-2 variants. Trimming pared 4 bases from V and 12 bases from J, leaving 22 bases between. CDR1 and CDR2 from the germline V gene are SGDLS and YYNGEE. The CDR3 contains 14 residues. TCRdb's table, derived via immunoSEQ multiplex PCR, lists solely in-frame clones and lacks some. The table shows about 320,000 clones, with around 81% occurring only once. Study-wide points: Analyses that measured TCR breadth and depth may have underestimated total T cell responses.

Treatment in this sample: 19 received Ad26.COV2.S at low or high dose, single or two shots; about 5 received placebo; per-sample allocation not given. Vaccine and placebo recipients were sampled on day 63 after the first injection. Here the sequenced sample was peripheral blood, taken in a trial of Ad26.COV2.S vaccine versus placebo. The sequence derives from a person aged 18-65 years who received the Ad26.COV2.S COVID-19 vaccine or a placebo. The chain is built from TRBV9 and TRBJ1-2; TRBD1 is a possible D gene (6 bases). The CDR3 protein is CASSPTGQSVGNTF. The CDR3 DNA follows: TGTGCCAGCAGCCCAACCGGACAGTCAGTAGGTAACACCTTC.